The next 17 T cell receptor beta chains were all read from a single sample in a study of immune evolution from preneoplasia to lung adenocarcinoma. This table comes from immunoSEQ multiplex PCR, and its TCRdb copy is limited to in-frame clones, with some not included. The sample records about 26,000 clones, roughly 74% being singletons. The material sequenced was FFPE invasive lung adenocarcinoma tissue. The receptors here all came from a person aged 60 to 70 with invasive lung adenocarcinoma. Some clones in this sample may be carry-over from other donors' samples.

This rearrangement joins TRBV11-2 to TRBJ2-7; 7 bases map to TRBD1. The CDR3 is 13 residues long. Germline values: CDR1 SGHAT, CDR2 FQNNGV. Trimming took 5 bases from V and 1 from J; bases not matched to a gene: 2. DNA for the CDR3: TGTGCCAGCAGCATACAGGGGTCCTACGAGCAGTACTTC. Amino acids: CASSIQGSYEQYF.

V gene TRBV29-1 combines with J gene TRBJ1-2; D uncertain. Germline CDR1 SQVTM, CDR2 ANQGSEA. Trimming took 4 bases from V and 7 from J, leaving 10 bases between them. The CDR3 is 11 residues long. CDR3 amino acids: CSVVLGAGYTF. The CDR3 nucleotides are TGCAGCGTTGTTCTGGGTGCTGGCTACACCTTC.

This clone was recorded a few times. The V gene is TRBV6-1, the J gene TRBJ2-3; the D is unclear. The CDR3 extends over 14 amino acids. CDR1 and CDR2 from the germline V gene are MNHNS and SASEGT. Trimming took off 4 bases at V and 8 bases at J, with 16 bases between the two ends. In DNA form, the CDR3 reads TGTGCCAGCAGTGCCGGGCTAGAGTCAGCTACGCAGTATTTT. It yields the protein CASSAGLESATQYF.

V is TRBV6-5 and J is TRBJ1-1, with 7 bases aligning to TRBD1. With 7 bases clipped from V and 4 bases from J, the junction kept 0 bases outside the gene matches. Germline CDR1 and CDR2: MNHEY and SVGAGI. The CDR3 totals 11 residues. CDR3 loop: CASTGGTEAFF. The CDR3, as DNA: TGTGCCAGCACAGGGGGCACTGAAGCTTTCTTT.

The V gene is TRBV7-8, the J gene TRBJ2-5; D is perhaps TRBD2 (8 bases). V shed 5 bases and J shed 5 bases, with 24 bases lying between them. This CDR3 has 17 residues. The germline V gene has CDR1 SGHVS and CDR2 FQNEAQ. DNA of the CDR3: TGTGCCAGCAGCCCCCAGGGCGGGGGGACAGCAGGGGAGACCCAGTACTTC. Its translation is CASSPQGGGTAGETQYF.

The chain uses TRBV10-3 and TRBJ2-1; the match to TRBD2 covers 13 bases. Germline V lookup: CDR1 ENHRY, CDR2 SYGVKD. With 10 bases clipped from V and 4 bases from J, the junction kept 4 bases outside the gene matches. The CDR3 runs 14 residues. The CDR3 loop is CATTSGREYNEQFF. The CDR3 DNA reads TGTGCCACCACTAGCGGGAGGGAGTACAATGAGCAGTTCTTC.

V and J are TRBV5-1 and TRBJ2-6; D is undetermined. This CDR3 comprises 17 residues. V was pared by 0 bases and J by 4 bases, with 14 bases between. Germline lookup yields CDR1 SGHRS and CDR2 YFSETQ. In DNA form, the CDR3 reads TGCGCCAGCAGCTTGGGAGTGGTGGCTGGAGGGGCCAACGTCCTGACTTTC. Amino acid sequence: CASSLGVVAGGANVLTF.

This chain connects TRBV28 to TRBJ1-1, with D perhaps TRBD1 (6 bases). The V end was cut by 7 bases, the J end by 2 bases, with 17 bases between. Germline loops: CDR1 MDHEN, CDR2 SYDVKM. The CDR3 runs to 15 residues. CDR3 in DNA: TGTGCCAGCATCACGGACAGAACCCATAACACTGAAGCTTTCTTT. It is translated as CASITDRTHNTEAFF. The full variable domain, in which reference TRBV28 and TRBJ1-1 provide the parts outside the CDR3, is DVKVTQSSRYLVKRTGEKVFLECVQDMDHENMFWYRQDPGLGLRLIYFSYDVKMKEKGDIPEGYSVSREKKERFSLILESASTNQTSMYLCASITDRTHNTEAFFGQGTRLTVV.

The V and J genes are TRBV7-9 and TRBJ2-7; 9 bases fit TRBD2. The CDR3 extends over 16 amino acids. Germline loops: CDR1 SEHNR, CDR2 FQNEAQ (reference sequence). The junction had 9 bases not matched to a gene; V was cut back by 6 bases and J by 0 bases. The CDR3 DNA reads TGTGCCAGCAGACGCCCCGGGACTAGCAGCTCCTACGAGCAGTACTTC. It is translated as CASRRPGTSSSYEQYF.

The rearrangement links TRBV5-1 to TRBJ2-2; D is tentatively TRBD1 or TRBD2 (6 bases each). This CDR3 spans 16 amino acids. Germline V gene lookup returns CDR1 SGHRS and CDR2 YFSETQ. The V and J ends lost 5 bases and 5 bases respectively, with 19 bases between them. CDR3: CASSYRPGGETGELFF. CDR3 DNA sequence: TGCGCCAGCAGTTATCGACCCGGGGGCGAGACCGGGGAGCTGTTTTTT.

This chain uses TRBV7-2 with TRBJ2-7, with TRBD1 as a possible D gene (5 bases). There are 14 residues in the CDR3. Germline values: CDR1 SGHTA, CDR2 FQGNSA. V was pared by 3 bases and J by 3 bases, with 12 bases between. The chain's CDR3 is CASSFTSTVYEQYF. CDR3 nucleotides: TGTGCCAGCAGCTTCACCTCGACAGTCTACGAGCAGTACTTC. Variable domain in full (rest from reference TRBV7-2 and TRBJ2-7): GAGVSQSPSNKVTEKGKDVELRCDPISGHTALYWYRQSLGQGLEFLIYFQGNSAPDKSGLPSDRFSAERTGGSVSTLTIQRTQQEDSAVYLCASSFTSTVYEQYFGPGTRLTVT.

The chain joins TRBV4-2 to TRBJ2-3, with 8 bases lining up with TRBD2. The CDR3 is made up of 18 amino acids. Germline V lookup: CDR1 LGHNA, CDR2 YNFKEQ. The J segment lost 2 bases and the V segment lost 5 bases, leaving 15 bases of the junction unmatched. The DNA for the CDR3 is TGTGCCAGCAGCTCCGGAGGGACTAGGAGTTCCCTCACAGATACGCAGTATTTT. Amino acids: CASSSGGTRSSLTDTQYF.

The V and J genes are TRBV27 and TRBJ2-1, with TRBD2 matching 8 bases. This CDR3 contains 15 residues. Germline assignment: CDR1 MNHEY and CDR2 SMNVEV (reference sequence). The J segment lost 6 bases and the V segment lost 5 bases, leaving 9 bases of the junction unmatched. CDR3 amino acids: CASSASGLVGNEQFF. The CDR3 coding sequence is TGTGCCAGCAGTGCCTCGGGACTAGTGGGCAATGAGCAGTTCTTC.

The chain has TRBV5-1 and TRBJ2-5; no clear D gene. Germline V gives CDR1 SGHRS, CDR2 YFSETQ. CDR3 length: 14 residues. Trimming pared 2 bases from V and 4 bases from J, leaving 12 bases between. CDR3 residues: CASSFMTGRETQYF. CDR3 sequence (DNA): TGCGCCAGCAGCTTTATGACCGGGCGAGAGACCCAGTACTTC.

V gene TRBV27 combines with J gene TRBJ2-7, with D perhaps being TRBD1 or TRBD2 (5 bases each). This CDR3 is 15 amino acids long. The V gene's germline CDR1 is MNHEY and CDR2 SMNVEV (reference sequence). The V and J ends lost 2 bases and 2 bases respectively, with 13 bases between them. In DNA form, the CDR3 reads TGTGCCAGCAGTTTACTACCGGGACCTACCTACGAGCAGTACTTC. It codes for CASSLLPGPTYEQYF.

The CDR3 spells CASSLVGGANEKLFF. CDR3 in DNA: TGTGCCAGCAGCTTGGTAGGGGGAGCTAATGAAAAACTGTTTTTT. This chain uses TRBV5-6 with TRBJ1-4, with a possible D match to TRBD1 (6 bases). The V end was cut by 0 bases, the J end by 3 bases, with 9 bases between. Germline V gene lookup returns CDR1 SGHDT and CDR2 YYEEEE. This CDR3 has 15 amino acids.

The chain carries TRBV6-1 and TRBJ1-2; D is ambiguous. Germline V lookup: CDR1 MNHNS, CDR2 SASEGT. CDR3 size: 12 residues. V was clipped by 4 bases and J by 4 bases, with 7 bases between them. CDR3 in DNA: TGTGCCAGCAGTGTTGACGGCTATGGCTACACCTTC. Translation gives CASSVDGYGYTF.